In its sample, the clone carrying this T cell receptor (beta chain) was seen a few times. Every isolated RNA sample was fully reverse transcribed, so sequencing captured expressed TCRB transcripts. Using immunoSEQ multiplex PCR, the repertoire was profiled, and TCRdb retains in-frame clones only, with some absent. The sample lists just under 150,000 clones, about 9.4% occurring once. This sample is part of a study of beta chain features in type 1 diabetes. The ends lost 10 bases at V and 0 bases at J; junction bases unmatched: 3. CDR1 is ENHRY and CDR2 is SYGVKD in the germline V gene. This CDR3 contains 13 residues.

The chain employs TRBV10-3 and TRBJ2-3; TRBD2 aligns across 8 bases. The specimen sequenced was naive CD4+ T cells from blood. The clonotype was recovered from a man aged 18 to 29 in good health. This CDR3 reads CASRGGSTDTQYF. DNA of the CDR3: TGTGCCAGCCGGGGGGGAAGCACAGATACGCAGTATTTT.